The rows below give T cell receptor beta chains drawn from one sample of a study of blood T cell repertoires in COVID-19. Assay: immunoSEQ multiplex PCR; the TCRdb copy retains only in-frame clones and omits some. The data show more than 200,000 clones, about 85% seen once. Source material: peripheral blood. These receptors came from a man in his 70s with acute or convalescent COVID-19. Each CDR3 is given without its conserved first and last residue. Fields, in order: J gene, V gene, CDR3 protein.

>TRBJ2-7|TRBV2
ASSEYRDSQAEQY
>TRBJ2-1|TRBV5-4
ASSLDGWSSYNEQF
>TRBJ1-3|TRBV7-9
ASSVSQSSGNTIY
>TRBJ2-2|TRBV29-1
SVKAGASTGELF
>TRBJ1-6|TRBV2
ASHGGQGGTPLH
>TRBJ2-2|TRBV25-1
ASSPPPSRGTGELF
>TRBJ1-5|TRBV19
ASTKSGGGASNQPQH
>TRBJ2-2|TRBV19
ASKRQGKGGDTGELF
>TRBJ1-5|TRBV5-1
ASSFGGTGHPQH
>TRBJ2-3|TRBV3-1/TRBV3-2
ASSSRLSTDTQY
>TRBJ2-2|TRBV7-2
ASSPPSGRVFNTGELF
>TRBJ1-2|TRBV29-1
SVEDPRNYGYT
>TRBJ1-4|TRBV11-2
ASRVQGATNEKLF
>TRBJ2-2|TRBV7-3
ASSLAGDTGELF
>TRBJ2-5|TRBV6-5
ASRTGDVQETQY
>TRBJ2-1|TRBV5-4
ASSLGGGVQYEQF
>TRBJ2-2|TRBV27
ASRGLAVTGELF
>TRBJ2-2|TRBV18
ASSQGSGELF
>TRBJ2-1|TRBV2
ASTAGLLYNEQF
>TRBJ2-1|TRBV10-3
AISGGGLAAYNEQF
>TRBJ2-7|TRBV6-5
ATARDYEQY
>TRBJ2-7|TRBV2
ASRAGVLPYEQY
>TRBJ2-1|TRBV18
ASSRASGSNEQF
>TRBJ2-5|TRBV5-5
ASSLSPQGKQETQY
>TRBJ2-3|TRBV7-9
ASSLAATDTQY
>TRBJ2-1|TRBV30
AWSVQGGEQF